What follows describes a single T cell receptor (beta chain). What it binds is not known. The germline CDR1 and CDR2 sequences are SGHTA and FQGNSA. The trim removed 3 bases at V and 0 bases at J, leaving 1 base unmatched. The CDR3 length is 15 residues. The data derive from a study of T cells after yellow fever vaccination. Study as a whole: SMART-Seq v4 Ultra Low Input served to prepare low-cell-number fractions.

Broader study findings: It was a weaker secondary response, yet one that peaked faster, at day 5 versus 15.

TCRdb analysed the 5' RACE reads with MiXCR anew, one entry per CDR3 protein. The data contain 250,000 to 400,000 distinct CDR3 sequences, approximately 4% of them seen just once; the ten biggest clones take up approximately 19%. Sample: PBMCs, taken 15 days after the yellow fever booster vaccination. The genes are TRBV7-2 and TRBJ2-2, with TRBD1 matching 7 bases. This TCR came from a man younger than 35 who received the YFV17D yellow fever vaccine. The DNA of the CDR3 is TGTGCCAGCAGCTTTCAGGGGGCGAACACCGGGGAGCTGTTTTTT. This gives the protein CASSFQGANTGELFF.